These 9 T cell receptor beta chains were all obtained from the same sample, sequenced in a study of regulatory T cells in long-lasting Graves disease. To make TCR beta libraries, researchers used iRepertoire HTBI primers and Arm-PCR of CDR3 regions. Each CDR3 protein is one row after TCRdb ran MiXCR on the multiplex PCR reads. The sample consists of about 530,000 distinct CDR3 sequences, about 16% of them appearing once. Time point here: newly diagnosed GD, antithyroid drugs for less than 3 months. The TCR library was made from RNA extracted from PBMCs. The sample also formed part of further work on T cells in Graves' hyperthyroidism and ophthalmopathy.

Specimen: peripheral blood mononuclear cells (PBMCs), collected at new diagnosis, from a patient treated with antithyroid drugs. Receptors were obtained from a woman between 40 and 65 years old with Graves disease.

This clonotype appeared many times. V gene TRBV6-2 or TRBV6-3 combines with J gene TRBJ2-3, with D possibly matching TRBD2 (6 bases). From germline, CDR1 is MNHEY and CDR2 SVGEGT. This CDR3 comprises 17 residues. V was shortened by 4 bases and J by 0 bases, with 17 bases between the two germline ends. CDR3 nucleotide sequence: TGTGCCAGCAGTTTCCTTGGGCAGCGGGTGAGCACAGATACGCAGTATTTT. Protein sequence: CASSFLGQRVSTDTQYF.

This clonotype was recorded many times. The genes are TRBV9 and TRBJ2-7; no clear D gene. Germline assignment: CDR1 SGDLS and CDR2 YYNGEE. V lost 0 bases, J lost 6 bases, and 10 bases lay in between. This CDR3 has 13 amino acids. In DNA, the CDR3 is TGTGCCAGCAGCGTAGACACTGCCAGCGAGCAGTACTTC. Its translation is CASSVDTASEQYF.

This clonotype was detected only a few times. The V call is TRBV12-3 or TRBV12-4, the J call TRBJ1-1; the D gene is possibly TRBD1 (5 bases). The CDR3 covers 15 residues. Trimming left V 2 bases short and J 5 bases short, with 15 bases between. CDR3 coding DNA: TGTGCCAGCAGTTTACAGTCAGGGATAGGGACTGAAGCTTTCTTT. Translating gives CASSLQSGIGTEAFF.

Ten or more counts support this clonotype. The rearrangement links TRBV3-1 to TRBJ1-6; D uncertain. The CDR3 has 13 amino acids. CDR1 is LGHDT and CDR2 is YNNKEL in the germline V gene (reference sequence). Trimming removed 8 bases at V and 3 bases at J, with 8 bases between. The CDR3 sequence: CASSASYNSPLHF. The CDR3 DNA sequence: TGTGCCAGCTCCGCAAGCTATAATTCACCCCTCCACTTT. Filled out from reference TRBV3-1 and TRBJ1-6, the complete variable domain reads DTAVSQTPKYLVTQMGNDKSIKCEQNLGHDTMYWYKQDSKKFLKIMFSYNNKELIINETVPNRFSPKSPDKAHLNLHINSLELGDSAVYFCASSASYNSPLHFGNGTRLTVT.

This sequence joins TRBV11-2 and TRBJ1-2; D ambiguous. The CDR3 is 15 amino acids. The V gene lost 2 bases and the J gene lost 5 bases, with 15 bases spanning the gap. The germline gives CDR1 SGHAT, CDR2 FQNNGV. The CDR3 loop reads CASSLSGRSFYGYTF. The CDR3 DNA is TGTGCCAGCAGCTTATCCGGCAGGTCATTTTATGGCTACACCTTC.

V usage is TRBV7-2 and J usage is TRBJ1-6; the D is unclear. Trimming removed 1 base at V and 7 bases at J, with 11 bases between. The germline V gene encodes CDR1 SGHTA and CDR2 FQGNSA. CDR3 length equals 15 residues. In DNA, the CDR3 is TGTGCCAGCAGCTTAGTAGGAGGCCCAAATTCACCCCTCCACTTT. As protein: CASSLVGGPNSPLHF. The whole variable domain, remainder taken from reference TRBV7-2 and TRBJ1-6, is GAGVSQSPSNKVTEKGKDVELRCDPISGHTALYWYRQSLGQGLEFLIYFQGNSAPDKSGLPSDRFSAERTGGSVSTLTIQRTQQEDSAVYLCASSLVGGPNSPLHFGNGTRLTVT.

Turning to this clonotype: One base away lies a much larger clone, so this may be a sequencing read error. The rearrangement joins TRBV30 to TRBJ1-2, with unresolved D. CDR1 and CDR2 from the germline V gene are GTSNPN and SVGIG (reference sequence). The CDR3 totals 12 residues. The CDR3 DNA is TGTGACTGGGAAGGGCTCGCATATGGCTACACCTTC. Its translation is CDWEGLAYGYTF.

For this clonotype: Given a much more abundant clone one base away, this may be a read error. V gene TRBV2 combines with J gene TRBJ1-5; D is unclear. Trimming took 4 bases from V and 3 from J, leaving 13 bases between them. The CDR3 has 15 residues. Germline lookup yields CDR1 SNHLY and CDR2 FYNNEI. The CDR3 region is CASSAWATTNQPQHF. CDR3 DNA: TGTGCCAGCAGTGCATGGGCCACTACCAATCAGCCCCAGCATTTT.

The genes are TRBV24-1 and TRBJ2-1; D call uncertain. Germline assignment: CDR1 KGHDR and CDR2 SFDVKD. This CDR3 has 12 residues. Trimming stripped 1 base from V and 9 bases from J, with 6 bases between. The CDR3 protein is CATSDFSLEQFF. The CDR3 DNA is TGTGCCACCAGTGATTTCTCCCTTGAGCAGTTCTTC.